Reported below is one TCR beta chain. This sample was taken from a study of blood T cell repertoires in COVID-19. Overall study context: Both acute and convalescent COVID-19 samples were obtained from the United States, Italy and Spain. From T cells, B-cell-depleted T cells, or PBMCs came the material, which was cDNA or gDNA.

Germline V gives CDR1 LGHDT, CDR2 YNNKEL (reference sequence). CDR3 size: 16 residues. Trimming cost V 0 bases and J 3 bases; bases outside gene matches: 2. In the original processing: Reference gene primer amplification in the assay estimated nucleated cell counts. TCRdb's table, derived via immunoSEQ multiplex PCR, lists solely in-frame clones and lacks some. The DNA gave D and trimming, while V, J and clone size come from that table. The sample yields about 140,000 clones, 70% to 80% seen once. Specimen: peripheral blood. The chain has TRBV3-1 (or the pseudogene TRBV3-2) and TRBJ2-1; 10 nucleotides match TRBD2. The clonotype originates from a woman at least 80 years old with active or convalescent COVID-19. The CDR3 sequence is CASSQDSGGHYNEQFF. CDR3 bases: TGTGCCAGCAGCCAAGATAGCGGGGGGCACTACAATGAGCAGTTCTTC.